The source of this T cell receptor (beta chain) is a study of OX40 agonist ivuxolimab in advanced cancers. Method: immunoSEQ multiplex PCR; TCRdb's copy keeps in-frame clones and lacks some. The table lists tens of thousands of clones, about four fifths of them singletons. To note about this clone: A junction end diverges from the germline sequence, so it may reflect a read error.

Germline V gene lookup returns CDR1 SSHAT and CDR2 FNYEAQ (reference sequence). CDR3 length: 13 residues. This clonotype was sampled from an adult with an advanced solid tumor such as melanoma, head and neck, liver or kidney cancer. The chain recombines TRBV7-7 with TRBJ2-2; D is unclear. Material: CD4+ or CD8+ T cells sorted from blood, obtained in a trial of the OX40 agonist ivuxolimab. CDR3 DNA sequence: TGTGCTAGCAGCTTAGCTGGGCCCGGGGAGCTGTTTTTT. It encodes CASSLAGPGELFF. The entire variable domain, with the rest obtained from reference TRBV7-7 and TRBJ2-2, is as follows: GAGVSQSPRYKVTKRGQDVTLRCDPISSHATLYWYQQALGQGPEFLTYFNYEAQPDKSGLPSDRFSAERPEGSISTLTIQRTEQRDSAMYRCASSLAGPGELFFGEGSRLTVL.